Detailed here is one T cell receptor beta chain. This sample was included in a study of blood T cell repertoires in COVID-19. Across the whole study: Whether acute or convalescent, the COVID-19 samples came from the United States, Italy and Spain. The cDNA or gDNA used as material had been derived from T cells, B-cell-depleted T cells, or PBMCs.

The trim removed 7 bases at V and 2 bases at J, leaving 5 bases unmatched. Germline-derived CDR1 and CDR2 are SGHNT and YYREEE (reference sequence). This CDR3 spans 14 amino acids. Original handling: Researchers report that nucleated cell counts were estimated from reference gene primer amplification. The repertoire was sequenced with immunoSEQ multiplex PCR; TCRdb's copy has only in-frame clones and lacks some. V, J and clone size derive from that table, while D and trimming were established from the DNA sequence. The table includes about 240,000 clones, about 81% detected once. The chain uses TRBV5-4 and TRBJ2-2; TRBD2 matches 7 bases. The sample taken for sequencing was peripheral blood. The receptor was derived from a woman in her sixties with active or convalescent COVID-19. The CDR3 DNA reads as TGTGCCAGCTTTACAGCGGGAAACACCGGGGAGCTGTTTTTT. It specifies CASFTAGNTGELFF.